This T cell receptor (beta chain) was sequenced during a study of cytomegalovirus exposure and HLA in healthy donors. General study findings and limits: Most TCR sequences were seen very rarely across donors, but some public TCRs occurred in many. Cytomegalovirus-associated TCR beta chains were listed, numbering around 150. A classifier reportedly called cytomegalovirus status with high sensitivity and specificity.

Only in-frame clones appear in the TCRdb table, and some are missing; sequencing was by immunoSEQ multiplex PCR. This table holds 95,000 to 150,000 clones, about 91% found once. This CDR3 is 15 amino acids long. The V end lost 10 bases, the J end lost 0 bases, and 13 bases lay between the germline ends. Germline V gives CDR1 LNHDA, CDR2 SQIVND (reference sequence). This clone was detected only a few times. Its cognate antigen is unknown. The receptor was derived from a woman under 30 in good health and CMV-seronegative. The rearrangement joins TRBV19 to TRBJ2-6; tentatively, D is TRBD2 (6 bases). Sequences were obtained from PBMCs. The CDR3: CAIASGVSGANVLTF. The CDR3 coding sequence is TGTGCCATCGCCTCGGGGGTCTCTGGGGCCAACGTCCTGACTTTC.